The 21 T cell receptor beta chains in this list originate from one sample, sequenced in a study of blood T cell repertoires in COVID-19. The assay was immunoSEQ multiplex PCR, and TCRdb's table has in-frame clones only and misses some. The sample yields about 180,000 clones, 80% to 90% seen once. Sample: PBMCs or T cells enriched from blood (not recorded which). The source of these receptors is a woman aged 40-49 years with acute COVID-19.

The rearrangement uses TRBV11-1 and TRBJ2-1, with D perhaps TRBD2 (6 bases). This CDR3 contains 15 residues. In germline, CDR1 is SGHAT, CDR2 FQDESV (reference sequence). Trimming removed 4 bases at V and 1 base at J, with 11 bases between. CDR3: CASSSSGTSYNEQFF. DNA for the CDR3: TGTGCCAGCAGCTCCTCCGGGACTTCCTACAATGAGCAGTTCTTC. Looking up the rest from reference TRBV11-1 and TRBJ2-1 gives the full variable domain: EAEVAQSPRYKITEKSQAVAFWCDPISGHATLYWYRQILGQGPELLVQFQDESVVDDSQLPKDRFSAERLKGVDSTLKIQPAELGDSAMYLCASSSSGTSYNEQFFGPGTRLTVL.

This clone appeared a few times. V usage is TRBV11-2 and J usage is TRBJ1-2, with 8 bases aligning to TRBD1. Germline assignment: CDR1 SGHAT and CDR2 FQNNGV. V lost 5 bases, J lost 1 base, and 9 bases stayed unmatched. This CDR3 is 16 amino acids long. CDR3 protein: CASSPETGGFNYGYTF. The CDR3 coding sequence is TGTGCCAGCAGCCCCGAAACAGGGGGTTTTAACTATGGCTACACCTTC.

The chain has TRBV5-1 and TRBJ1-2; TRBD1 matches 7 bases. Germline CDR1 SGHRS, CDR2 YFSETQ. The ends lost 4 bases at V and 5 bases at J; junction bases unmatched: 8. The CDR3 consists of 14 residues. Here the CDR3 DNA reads TGCGCCAGCAGCCTCAGGGGGGTAGAATATGGCTACACCTTC. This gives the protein CASSLRGVEYGYTF.

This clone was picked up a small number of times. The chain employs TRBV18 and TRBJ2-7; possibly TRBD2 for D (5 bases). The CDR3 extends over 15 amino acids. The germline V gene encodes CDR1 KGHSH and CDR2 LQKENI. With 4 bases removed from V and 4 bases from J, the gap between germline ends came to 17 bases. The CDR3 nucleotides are TGTGCCAGCTCACTCATAGAGGGCGCAGGTTACGAGCAGTACTTC. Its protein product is CASSLIEGAGYEQYF.

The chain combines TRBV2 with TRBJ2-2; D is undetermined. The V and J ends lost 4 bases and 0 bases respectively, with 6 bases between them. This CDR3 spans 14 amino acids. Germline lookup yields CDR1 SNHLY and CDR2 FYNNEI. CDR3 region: CASSAHTNTGELFF. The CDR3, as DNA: TGTGCCAGCAGTGCCCACACGAACACCGGGGAGCTGTTTTTT. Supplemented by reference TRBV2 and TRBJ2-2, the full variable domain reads EPEVTQTPSHQVTQMGQEVILRCVPISNHLYFYWYRQILGQKVEFLVSFYNNEISEKSEIFDDQFSVERPDGSNFTLKIRSTKLEDSAMYFCASSAHTNTGELFFGEGSRLTVL.

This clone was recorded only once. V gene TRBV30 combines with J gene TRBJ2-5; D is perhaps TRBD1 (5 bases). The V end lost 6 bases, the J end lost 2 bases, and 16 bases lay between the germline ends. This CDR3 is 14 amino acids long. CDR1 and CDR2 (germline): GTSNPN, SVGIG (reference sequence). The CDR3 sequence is CACPQERDQETQYF. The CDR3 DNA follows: TGTGCCTGCCCACAGGAGCGAGATCAAGAGACCCAGTACTTC.

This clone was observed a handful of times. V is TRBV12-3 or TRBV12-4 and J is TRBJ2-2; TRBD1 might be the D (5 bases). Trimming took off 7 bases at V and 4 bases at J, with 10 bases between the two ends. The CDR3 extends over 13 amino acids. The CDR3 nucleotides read TGTGCCAGCACCACAAGGGGCACCGGGGAGCTGTTTTTT. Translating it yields CASTTRGTGELFF.

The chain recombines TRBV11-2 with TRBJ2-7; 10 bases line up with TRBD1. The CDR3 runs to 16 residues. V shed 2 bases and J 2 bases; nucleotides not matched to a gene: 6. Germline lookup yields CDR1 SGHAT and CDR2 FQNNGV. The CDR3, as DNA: TGTGCCAGCAGCTTATTACGCGACAGGGGGCCCTACGAGCAGTACTTC. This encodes CASSLLRDRGPYEQYF.

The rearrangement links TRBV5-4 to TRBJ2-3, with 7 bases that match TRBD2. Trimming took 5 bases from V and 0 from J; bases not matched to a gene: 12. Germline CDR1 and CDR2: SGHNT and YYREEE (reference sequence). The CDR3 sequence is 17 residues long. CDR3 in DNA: TGTGCCAGCAGTCCCGCTGGCAGCGGGGTTAGCACAGATACGCAGTATTTT. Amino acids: CASSPAGSGVSTDTQYF.

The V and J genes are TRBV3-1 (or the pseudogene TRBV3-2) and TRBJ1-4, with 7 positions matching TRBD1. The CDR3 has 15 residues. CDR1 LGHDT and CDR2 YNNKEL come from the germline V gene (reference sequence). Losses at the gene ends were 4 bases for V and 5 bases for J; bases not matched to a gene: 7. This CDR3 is CASSLGDRWNEKLFF. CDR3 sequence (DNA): TGTGCCAGCAGCCTGGGGGACAGATGGAATGAAAAACTGTTTTTT.

The CDR3 nucleotides read TGTGCCAGTAGGACACACCAGGGTGAGCAGTTCTTC. Translating it yields CASRTHQGEQFF. The chain recombines TRBV19 with TRBJ2-1, with D perhaps TRBD1 (5 bases). The CDR3 runs to 12 residues. Germline V gene data show CDR1 as LNHDA and CDR2 as SQIVND (reference sequence). The V gene lost 6 bases and the J gene lost 9 bases, with 12 bases spanning the gap.

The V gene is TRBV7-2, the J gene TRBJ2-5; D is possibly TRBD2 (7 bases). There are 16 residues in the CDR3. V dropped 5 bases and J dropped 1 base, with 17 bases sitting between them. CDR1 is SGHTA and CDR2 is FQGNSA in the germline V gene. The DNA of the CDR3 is TGTGCCAGCAGCCCCCCAGGGGCGGGGGTCCAAGAGACCCAGTACTTC. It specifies CASSPPGAGVQETQYF. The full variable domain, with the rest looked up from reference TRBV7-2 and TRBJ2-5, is GAGVSQSPSNKVTEKGKDVELRCDPISGHTALYWYRQSLGQGLEFLIYFQGNSAPDKSGLPSDRFSAERTGGSVSTLTIQRTQQEDSAVYLCASSPPGAGVQETQYFGPGTRLLVL.

CDR3 DNA: TGTGCCAGCAGCCCTGCTTACAGGGTTTCACCCCTCCACTTT. Translation: CASSPAYRVSPLHF. The chain links TRBV28 to TRBJ1-6; D perhaps matches TRBD1 (6 bases). Germline assignment: CDR1 MDHEN and CDR2 SYDVKM. Trimming shortened V by 6 bases and J by 9 bases, and 15 bases separated the two germline ends. The CDR3 consists of 14 residues.

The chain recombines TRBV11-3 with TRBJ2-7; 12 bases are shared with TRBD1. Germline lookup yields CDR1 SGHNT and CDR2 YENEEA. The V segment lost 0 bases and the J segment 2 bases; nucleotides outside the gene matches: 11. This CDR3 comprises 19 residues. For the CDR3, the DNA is TGTGCCAGCAGCTTAGAAGGTGGGGACAGGGGGCGCCGGGCCTACGAGCAGTACTTC. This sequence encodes CASSLEGGDRGRRAYEQYF.

CDR3 region: CASSLVGGNTDTQYF. CDR3 coding DNA: TGTGCCAGCAGCTTAGTGGGCGGGAACACAGATACGCAGTATTTT. The chain joins TRBV7-9 to TRBJ2-3; D possibly corresponds to TRBD2 (6 bases). V was pared by 1 base and J by 2 bases, with 10 bases between. CDR3 size: 15 residues. Germline lookup yields CDR1 SEHNR and CDR2 FQNEAQ (reference sequence). The whole variable domain, filled in from reference TRBV7-9 and TRBJ2-3, reads DTGVSQNPRHKITKRGQNVTFRCDPISEHNRLYWYRQTLGQGPEFLTYFQNEAQLEKSRLLSDRFSAERPKGSFSTLEIQRTEQGDSAMYLCASSLVGGNTDTQYFGPGTRLTVL.

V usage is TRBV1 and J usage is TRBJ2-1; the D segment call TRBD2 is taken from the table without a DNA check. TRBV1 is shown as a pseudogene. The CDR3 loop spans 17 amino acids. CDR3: CTSSQIPSGGAYNEQFF. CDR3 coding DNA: TGCACCAGCAGCCAAATCCCTAGCGGGGGGGCGTACAATGAGCAGTTCTTC.

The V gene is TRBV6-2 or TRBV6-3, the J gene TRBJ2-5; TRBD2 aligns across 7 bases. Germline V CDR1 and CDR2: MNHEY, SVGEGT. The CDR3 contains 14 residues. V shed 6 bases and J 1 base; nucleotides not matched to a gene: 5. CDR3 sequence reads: CASSPLAPQETQYF. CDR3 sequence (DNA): TGTGCCAGCAGCCCACTAGCGCCCCAAGAGACCCAGTACTTC.

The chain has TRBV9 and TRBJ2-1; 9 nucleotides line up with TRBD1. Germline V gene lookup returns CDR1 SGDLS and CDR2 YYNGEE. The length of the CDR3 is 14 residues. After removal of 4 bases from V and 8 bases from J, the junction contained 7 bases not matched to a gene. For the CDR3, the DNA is TGTGCCAGCAGCACTACAGGGGGCAGGGATGAGCAGTTCTTC. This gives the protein CASSTTGGRDEQFF.

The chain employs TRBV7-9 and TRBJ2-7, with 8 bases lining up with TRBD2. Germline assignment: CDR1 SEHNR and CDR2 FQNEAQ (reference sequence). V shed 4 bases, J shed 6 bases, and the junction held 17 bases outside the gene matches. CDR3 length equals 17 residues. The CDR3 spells CASSSLLRGTRAREQYF. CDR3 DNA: TGTGCCAGCAGCTCATTGCTGAGAGGGACTAGGGCGCGCGAGCAGTACTTC.

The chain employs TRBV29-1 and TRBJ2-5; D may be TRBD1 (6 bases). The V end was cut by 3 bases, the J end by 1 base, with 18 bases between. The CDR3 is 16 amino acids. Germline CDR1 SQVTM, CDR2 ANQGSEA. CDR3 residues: CSVDPQYRETQETQYF. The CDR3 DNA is TGCAGCGTTGACCCCCAATACAGGGAAACCCAAGAGACCCAGTACTTC.

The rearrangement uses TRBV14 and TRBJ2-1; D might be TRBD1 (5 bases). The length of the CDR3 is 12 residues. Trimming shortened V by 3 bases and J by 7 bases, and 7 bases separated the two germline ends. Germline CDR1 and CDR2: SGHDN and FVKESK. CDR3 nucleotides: TGTGCCAGCAGCCAGGGGCGGAATGAGCAGTTCTTC. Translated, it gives CASSQGRNEQFF.